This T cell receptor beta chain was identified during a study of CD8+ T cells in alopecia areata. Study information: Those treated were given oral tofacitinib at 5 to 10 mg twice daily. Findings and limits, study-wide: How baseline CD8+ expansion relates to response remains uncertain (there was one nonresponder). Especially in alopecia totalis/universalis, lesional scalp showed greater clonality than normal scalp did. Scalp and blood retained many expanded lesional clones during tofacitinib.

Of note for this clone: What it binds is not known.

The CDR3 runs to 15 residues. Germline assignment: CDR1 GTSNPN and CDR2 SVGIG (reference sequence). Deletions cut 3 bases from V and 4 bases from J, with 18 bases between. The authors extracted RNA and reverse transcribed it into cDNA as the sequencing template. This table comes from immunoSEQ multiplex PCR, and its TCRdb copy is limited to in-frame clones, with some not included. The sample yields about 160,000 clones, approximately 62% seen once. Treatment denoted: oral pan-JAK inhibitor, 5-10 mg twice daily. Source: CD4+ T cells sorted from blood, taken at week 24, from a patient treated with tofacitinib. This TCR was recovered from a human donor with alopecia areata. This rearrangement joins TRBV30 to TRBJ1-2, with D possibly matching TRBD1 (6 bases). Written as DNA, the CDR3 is TGTGCCTGGAGGGCTCTGAGGGGGACTAGCTATGGCTACACCTTC. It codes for CAWRALRGTSYGYTF.